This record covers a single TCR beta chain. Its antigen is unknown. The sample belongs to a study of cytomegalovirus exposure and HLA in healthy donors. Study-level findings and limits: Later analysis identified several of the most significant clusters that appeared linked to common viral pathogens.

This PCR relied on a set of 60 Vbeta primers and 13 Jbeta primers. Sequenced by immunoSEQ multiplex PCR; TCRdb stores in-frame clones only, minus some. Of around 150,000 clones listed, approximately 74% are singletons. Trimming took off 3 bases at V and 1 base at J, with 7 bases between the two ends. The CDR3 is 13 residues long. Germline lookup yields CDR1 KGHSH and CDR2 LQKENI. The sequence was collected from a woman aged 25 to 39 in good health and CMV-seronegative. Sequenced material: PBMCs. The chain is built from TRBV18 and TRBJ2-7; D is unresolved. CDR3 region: CASSPSVSYEQYF. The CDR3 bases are TGTGCCAGCTCACCGTCGGTATCCTACGAGCAGTACTTC.